The rows below give T cell receptor beta chains drawn from one sample of a study of regulatory T cells in long-lasting Graves disease. A single record per CDR3 protein comes from TCRdb applying MiXCR to the multiplex PCR reads. The sample has a few hundred thousand distinct CDR3 sequences; about 23% are singletons. Sequencing was performed on peripheral blood mononuclear cells (PBMCs), taken when the disease was refractory, from a patient treated with antithyroid drugs. These receptors all stem from a woman aged 40 to 49 with Graves disease. The CDR3 runs from the conserved cysteine through the conserved F or W. A D gene is named only where the DNA matches it firmly. Expanded clones are given a class, and other clones once, few, many or no size at all.

v_call	j_call	d_call	clone_size	cdr3_aa	cdr3_nt
TRBV28	TRBJ1-1	.	many	CASTRLGAITEAFF	TGTGCCAGTACGAGGCTGGGGGCAATAACTGAAGCTTTCTTT
TRBV12-3/TRBV12-4	TRBJ2-3	TRBD2	few	CASSPEAGGADTQYF	TGTGCCAGCAGCCCCGAGGCGGGAGGGGCAGATACGCAGTATTTT
TRBV20-1	TRBJ1-4	TRBD1	.	CSAWLGGWSEKLFF	TGCAGTGCTTGGTTAGGGGGCTGGAGTGAAAAACTGTTTTTT
TRBV20-1	TRBJ2-7	TRBD2	many	CSARGLAGAYEQYF	TGCAGTGCTAGAGGACTAGCGGGTGCCTACGAGCAGTACTTC
TRBV28	TRBJ2-4	.	once	CASRGGGAKNIQYF	TGTGCCAGCAGAGGGGGGGGAGCCAAAAACATTCAGTACTTC
TRBV9	TRBJ2-2	.	.	CASSDRNQGSGELFF	TGTGCCAGCAGCGACCGCAATCAGGGGTCCGGGGAGCTGTTTTTT
TRBV7-8	TRBJ2-7	TRBD1	few	CASSFLDRGPTYEQYF	TGTGCCAGCAGCTTCCTCGACAGGGGTCCCACCTACGAGCAGTACTTC
TRBV5-5	TRBJ2-5	TRBD2	many	CASGGTGTSGQETQYF	TGTGCCAGCGGGGGGACCGGGACTAGCGGCCAAGAGACCCAGTACTTC
TRBV28	TRBJ1-6	TRBD1	many	CASSPLGQGMHSPLHF	TGTGCCAGCAGTCCCCTTGGACAGGGGATGCATTCACCCCTCCACTTT
TRBV2	TRBJ2-5	.	many	CASNLVETQYF	TGTGCCAGCAATCTAGTGGAGACCCAGTACTTC
TRBV20-1	TRBJ1-2	.	few	CSALPRAVPLVYTF	TGCAGTGCCCTCCCGCGGGCGGTGCCTCTAGTCTACACCTTC
TRBV19	TRBJ1-1	TRBD1	many	CASSNGQGLFTEAFF	TGTGCCAGTAGTAACGGACAGGGTTTGTTCACTGAAGCTTTCTTT
TRBV9	TRBJ2-2	.	.	CASSTRGVMHTGELFF	TGTGCCAGCAGCACCAGGGGGGTCATGCACACCGGGGAGCTGTTTTTT
TRBV7-8	TRBJ2-2	.	.	CASSSPKGLTGELFF	TGTGCCAGCAGCTCGCCTAAGGGTTTGACCGGGGAGCTGTTTTTT
TRBV7-8	TRBJ2-2	.	.	CASSLLETGELFF	TGTGCCAGCAGCTTATTGGAAACCGGGGAGCTGTTTTTT
TRBV7-9	TRBJ2-2	.	.	CASSPILGAGNGELFF	TGTGCCAGCAGCCCCATCCTGGGGGCGGGGAACGGGGAGCTGTTTTTT
TRBV25-1	TRBJ2-2	TRBD2	.	CASSVARLLGTSGSTGELFF	TGTGCCAGCAGTGTGGCCAGGCTACTAGGGACTAGCGGGAGTACCGGGGAGCTGTTTTTT
TRBV28	TRBJ2-1	TRBD1	.	CASSDQGVYNEQFF	TGTGCCAGCAGCGACCAGGGGGTCTACAATGAGCAGTTCTTC
TRBV20-1	TRBJ2-1	TRBD2	.	CSAPGTSGFNEQFF	TGCAGTGCTCCCGGGACTAGCGGTTTCAATGAGCAGTTCTTC
TRBV7-2	TRBJ2-7	.	.	CASSPRAGTGSYEQYF	TGTGCCAGCAGCCCCCGGGCGGGCACTGGCTCCTACGAGCAGTACTTC
TRBV6-1	TRBJ2-7	.	many	CASSEEVTGIRYEQYF	TGTGCCAGCAGTGAAGAGGTAACAGGGATAAGGTACGAGCAGTACTTC
TRBV20-1	TRBJ2-7	TRBD1	few	CSADDRGLSYEQYF	TGCAGTGCTGATGACAGGGGGCTAAGCTACGAGCAGTACTTC
TRBV16	TRBJ2-7	TRBD2	.	CASSPPLGTSGRAGQYF	TGTGCCAGCAGCCCACCACTCGGGACTAGCGGGAGGGCCGGGCAGTACTTC
TRBV27	TRBJ1-4	.	.	CASSFDSSTNEKLFF	TGTGCCAGCAGTTTTGACAGTTCAACTAATGAAAAACTGTTTTTT
TRBV12-3/TRBV12-4	TRBJ2-5	TRBD2	many	CASSPTGGRKETQYF	TGTGCCAGCAGCCCGACGGGGGGACGTAAGGAGACCCAGTACTTC
TRBV20-1	TRBJ2-5	.	many	CSARTTTGWTQYF	TGCAGTGCGAGGACTACCACAGGTTGGACCCAGTACTTC
TRBV6-5	TRBJ1-1	TRBD1	.	CASSYGARGQAFF	TGTGCCAGCAGTTACGGTGCGAGGGGGCAAGCTTTCTTT
TRBV10-2	TRBJ2-5	.	.	CASSVVWGGHQETQYF	TGCGCCAGCAGTGTAGTATGGGGCGGCCACCAAGAGACCCAGTACTTC
TRBV28	TRBJ1-2	.	.	CASSLFRGVSLDGYTF	TGTGCCAGCAGTCTCTTTCGGGGGGTCAGTCTAGATGGCTACACCTTC
TRBV20-1	TRBJ2-7	TRBD2	few	CSARDLGTSGRGFYEQYF	TGCAGTGCTAGAGATCTAGGGACTAGCGGGAGAGGGTTCTACGAGCAGTACTTC
TRBV28	TRBJ1-4	TRBD1	many	CASTETGREKLFF	TGTGCCAGCACCGAGACAGGGCGGGAAAAACTGTTTTTT
TRBV28	TRBJ2-2	TRBD2	.	CASTQIAGTTGELFF	TGTGCCAGCACCCAGATAGCGGGAACTACCGGGGAGCTGTTTTTT
TRBV28	TRBJ2-3	TRBD2	few	CASGSGKGRTDTQYF	TGTGCCAGCGGAAGCGGGAAGGGGAGGACAGATACGCAGTATTTT
TRBV24-1	TRBJ2-1	TRBD2	.	CATSDRSGKSYNEQFF	TGTGCCACCAGTGACCGAAGCGGGAAGAGCTACAATGAGCAGTTCTTC
TRBV6-1	TRBJ2-3	.	.	CASNPLDRPTDTQYF	TGTGCCAGCAATCCCCTCGACAGGCCCACAGATACGCAGTATTTT
TRBV6-1	TRBJ2-5	.	many	CASKGPQETQYF	TGTGCCAGCAAAGGTCCTCAAGAGACCCAGTACTTC
TRBV7-8	TRBJ1-2	TRBD1	.	CASSYRDRAGYTF	TGTGCCAGCAGCTACCGGGACAGGGCGGGCTACACCTTC
TRBV28	TRBJ2-7	TRBD2	many	CASSLAGLAATQYFYEQYF	TGTGCCAGCAGTTTAGCCGGACTAGCGGCCACACAATATTTCTACGAGCAGTACTTC
TRBV18	TRBJ1-5	.	.	CASSPWRKQPQHF	TGTGCCAGCTCACCATGGCGGAAACAGCCCCAGCATTTT
TRBV20-1	TRBJ2-2	TRBD2	.	CSARPPLIAGIPGELFF	TGCAGTGCTAGACCGCCGCTTATAGCGGGAATACCCGGGGAGCTGTTTTTT
TRBV5-1	TRBJ2-1	.	.	CASSSGTLYNEQFF	TGCGCCAGCAGCTCCGGGACACTTTACAATGAGCAGTTCTTC
TRBV6-1	TRBJ1-5	TRBD1	many	CASSDTFLTGANDQPQHF	TGTGCCAGCAGCGACACCTTTCTAACAGGGGCGAACGATCAGCCCCAGCATTTT
TRBV20-1	TRBJ2-5	.	few	CSARNPGAGKETQYF	TGCAGTGCTAGAAACCCCGGGGCGGGAAAAGAGACCCAGTACTTC
TRBV28	TRBJ2-7	.	many	CASSLLNEQYF	TGTGCCAGCAGTTTATTAAACGAGCAGTACTTC
TRBV28	TRBJ2-2	.	many	CASSLSSFGGEGTGELFF	TGTGCCAGCAGTTTATCGTCTTTCGGAGGTGAGGGTACCGGGGAGCTGTTTTTT
TRBV28	TRBJ1-2	.	many	CASNPLGYGYTF	TGTGCCAGCAATCCCCTAGGGTATGGCTACACCTTC
TRBV27	TRBJ2-2	TRBD2	.	CASSLGLAGGPGELFF	TGTGCCAGCAGTCTAGGACTAGCGGGAGGGCCCGGGGAGCTGTTTTTT
TRBV12-3/TRBV12-4	TRBJ1-4	.	many	CASNKPGSTNEKLFF	TGTGCCAGCAACAAACCGGGGTCAACTAATGAAAAACTGTTTTTT
TRBV6-2/TRBV6-3	TRBJ1-1	.	few	CASSYGGSEAFF	TGTGCCAGCAGCTACGGAGGGTCTGAAGCTTTCTTT
TRBV6-2/TRBV6-3	TRBJ2-7	.	many	CASSYQAYEQYF	TGTGCCAGCAGTTACCAAGCCTACGAGCAGTACTTC
TRBV20-1	TRBJ2-7	TRBD1	.	CSAAGNRGHSYEQYF	TGCAGTGCTGCCGGGAACAGGGGGCACTCCTACGAGCAGTACTTC
TRBV18	TRBJ1-5	TRBD1	.	CASSPATGYQPQHF	TGTGCCAGCTCACCGGCGACAGGGTATCAGCCCCAGCATTTT
TRBV11-2	TRBJ2-7	TRBD2	few	CASSLDRGGFGYEQYF	TGTGCCAGCAGCTTAGATCGGGGGGGTTTTGGCTACGAGCAGTACTTC